This TCR beta chain was recovered during a study of shared clonotypes between healthy human individuals. Study observations and caveats: A limitation of the genetic and exposure-history diversity represented arose from few donors.

Researchers partitioned CD4+ cells into CD45RA+ naive and CD45RA-negative memory subsets. A note on this clone: Its antigen is not identified.

The CDR3 loop spans 15 amino acids. The germline CDR1 and CDR2 sequences are SGHAT and FQDESV (reference sequence). V lost 5 bases, J lost 2 bases, and 16 bases lay in between. The repertoire was sequenced with immunoSEQ multiplex PCR; TCRdb's copy has only in-frame clones and lacks some. The sample holds roughly 1.4 million clones, 98% seen once. The V gene is TRBV11-1, the J gene TRBJ2-7, with a weak D call TRBD1 (6 bases). The sample was naive CD4+ T cells sorted from blood. Regarding subset: CD45RA+ positively selected. The clonotype originates from a man aged 25-45 years in good health. The DNA for the CDR3 is TGTGCCAGCAGCCTCCGGCCAGGGGAGACCTACGAGCAGTACTTC. It is translated as CASSLRPGETYEQYF.